These 8 T cell receptor beta chains originate from one sample sequenced in a study of tumour-infiltrating T cells in Burkitt lymphoma. Data came from immunoSEQ multiplex PCR; TCRdb stores just in-frame clones and leaves some out. The sample records a few thousand clones, around 23% being singletons. Sequences were obtained from tumor tissue. The source is a human donor with diffuse large B-cell lymphoma.

The chain is built from TRBV28 and TRBJ2-7, with 15 bases matching TRBD2. Germline CDR1 and CDR2: MDHEN and SYDVKM. The length of the CDR3 is 20 residues. Trimming removed 6 bases from V and 2 bases from J; junction bases left unmatched: 17. DNA for the CDR3: TGTGCCAGCAGCTACGCAACATCCGGGACTAGCGGGAGGCCAACCTACGAGCAGTACTTC. It is translated as CASSYATSGTSGRPTYEQYF. The full variable domain, with the rest looked up from reference TRBV28 and TRBJ2-7, is DVKVTQSSRYLVKRTGEKVFLECVQDMDHENMFWYRQDPGLGLRLIYFSYDVKMKEKGDIPEGYSVSREKKERFSLILESASTNQTSMYLCASSYATSGTSGRPTYEQYFGPGTRLTVT.

The chain is built from TRBV11-2 and TRBJ2-7; D gene unclear. The germline V and J ends were trimmed by 2 bases and 3 bases, with 5 bases remaining between them. This CDR3 region has 12 residues. Germline V lookup: CDR1 SGHAT, CDR2 FQNNGV. CDR3 residues: CASSLSGYEQYF. The CDR3 DNA reads as TGTGCCAGCAGCTTAAGTGGCTACGAGCAGTACTTC.

In its sample, this clone was seen a few times. The CDR3 loop is CASSYDPRGNQPQHF. Here the CDR3 DNA reads TGTGCCAGCAGTTACGATCCTCGGGGCAATCAGCCCCAGCATTTT. V gene TRBV6-6 combines with J gene TRBJ1-5, with unresolved D. The CDR3 consists of 15 residues. The V gene's germline CDR1 is MNHNY and CDR2 SVGAGI (reference sequence). V gave up 2 bases and J gave up 2 bases, with 10 bases separating them.

The gene calls are TRBV4-3 and TRBJ1-5, with D possibly TRBD1 on 6 matching bases. CDR1 and CDR2 (germline): LGHNA, YSLEER. V was cut by 0 bases and J by 4 bases, with 13 bases left in between. This CDR3 is 16 amino acids long. The CDR3 is CASSQDRRQGNQPQHF. CDR3 nucleotide sequence: TGCGCCAGCAGCCAAGATAGGCGGCAGGGGAATCAGCCCCAGCATTTT.

The CDR3 sequence: CASSLGMGIQPQHF. Written as DNA, the CDR3 is TGTGCCAGCAGCTTGGGCATGGGGATCCAGCCCCAGCATTTT. The chain is built from TRBV5-6 and TRBJ1-5; no reliable D call. There are 14 residues in the CDR3. Germline values: CDR1 SGHDT, CDR2 YYEEEE. Trimming removed 0 bases from V and 7 bases from J, with 11 bases in between.

The CDR3 protein is CASSEHLANYGYTF. For the CDR3, the DNA is TGTGCCAGCAGTGAACATTTGGCTAACTATGGCTACACCTTC. The chain carries TRBV6-4 and TRBJ1-2; no reliable D call. The CDR3 is 14 amino acids. Per germline, CDR1 MRHNA and CDR2 SNTAGT. The ends were cut back, 3 bases at V and 0 bases at J, with 8 bases in the middle.

This clone was observed a handful of times. This chain uses TRBV5-1 with TRBJ1-1, with TRBD1 matching 10 bases. The CDR3 runs to 15 residues. Germline CDR1 is SGHRS and CDR2 is YFSETQ. With V trimmed by 4 bases and J by 5 bases, 8 bases remained unmatched. The CDR3 nucleotides are TGCGCCAGCAGCCTTCTTGGGGACAGGGGAACTGAAGCTTTCTTT. Protein: CASSLLGDRGTEAFF.

This sequence joins TRBV27 and TRBJ2-1, with 10 bases lining up with TRBD2. The V segment lost 2 bases and the J segment 7 bases; nucleotides outside the gene matches: 11. Germline V gene lookup returns CDR1 MNHEY and CDR2 SMNVEV (reference sequence). CDR3 length: 17 residues. The CDR3 region is CASSLTLPSGSKNEQFF. The CDR3 nucleotides are TGTGCCAGCAGTTTAACCCTACCTAGCGGGAGCAAGAATGAGCAGTTCTTC.